A single T cell receptor beta chain is shown here with its context. It has no known antigen specificity. The input lacks base qualities; no much larger clone sits a single base away. What this sample's time point label stands for: cycle 1 day 1 (C1D1), immediately before nivolumab initiation. Every trial patient had relapsed after autologous stem cell transplantation, and cohorts A, B and C differed in prior brentuximab vedotin exposure. The trial cohort was composed of 56 patients with relapsed/refractory classical Hodgkin lymphoma, for whom complete response, partial response or progressive disease was recorded as best overall response. Single-agent nivolumab was administered to trial patients in the multi-cohort phase II CheckMate 205 trial. Best overall response was determined by an independent review committee according to the 2007 International Working Group response criteria. Trial PBMCs were collected just before the start of nivolumab (C1D1) and during therapy at cycle 2 day 1 and cycle 4 day 1. Peripheral blood was collected in 8 mL Vacutainer Cell Preparation Tubes, from which PBMCs were isolated by centrifugation and then cryopreserved.

The data were obtained in a study of PD-1 blockade in classical Hodgkin lymphoma (dated by TCRdb to 2020 to 2022). Regarding the research as a whole: Nivolumab dosing was 3 mg/kg intravenously every 2 weeks, continuing until either disease progression or unacceptable toxicity. The study used CyTOF and TCR beta sequencing to define a peripheral blood immune signature of response to PD-1 blockade in classical Hodgkin lymphoma.

Trimming removed 4 bases from V and 0 bases from J, leaving 13 bases between the germline ends. From cysteine to phenylalanine, the CDR3 is 16 amino acids long. Only the CDR3 region is kept as DNA, spanning 48 bases read in frame from base 1. The germline V gene supplies CDR1 MNHNS and CDR2 SASEGT. The Qiagen DNeasy kit was used to extract genomic DNA both from unsorted PBMCs and from the negatively selected CD4+ and CD8+ fractions. Using primers that anneal to V and J segments, immunoSEQ multiplex PCR amplified the TCR beta CDR3 regions. A synthetic immune receptor repertoire was used to minimize amplification bias, and remaining bias was computationally removed after sequencing. On the study's bioinformatics: Repertoire diversity was quantified as the Shannon entropy index using custom Python scripts. Unsorted, CD4+ and CD8+ repertoires were examined separately, except in combined analyses, for which CD4+ and CD8+ sequences were merged in silico. A clone was considered expanded if an increase in frequency of at least 2-fold after treatment relative to C1D1 was found, and a pseudocount of 0.5 was applied to clones undetected at baseline. Singleton clones were defined as clones with 0 or 1 copy at C1D1, and non-singleton clones were defined as clones with 2 or more copies. By matching protein sequences in sorted samples from the same patient, clones expanded in unsorted samples were annotated as CD4+, CD8+ or unknown. Wilcoxon tests on paired samples were used to test diversity changes from C1D1 to C4D1. In TCRdb, the immuneACCESS table is reduced to in-frame sequences with V and J assigned. These tables do not hold every clone; where another copy was compared, an unresolved V gene accounts for under half, and the others remain unexplained. Clone size and the V and J calls come from that table; the DNA yielded D and trimming. Within this sample are around 65,000 clones, with around 88% of them counted one time only. Jointly, the top ten make up around 13% of the sample.

Overall results and qualifications from the work: Trial patients achieving complete response had baseline diversity similar to newly diagnosed patients, whereas partial responders and progressors had significantly lower diversity. Baseline TCR diversity was reported as lower in newly diagnosed patients than in healthy donors, and lower still in relapsed/refractory patients. The study covered only a single clinical trial cohort, and the causes of the repertoire differences, possibly disease activity or prior therapy, were still not defined. By C4D1, a significant rise was seen in CD4+ TCR diversity but not in CD8+ TCR diversity (p=0.0027 vs p=0.16), and the rise was most apparent among complete responders (p=0.02). Diversity was lower in patients who began nivolumab less than 1 year after ASCT, so these patients were left out of later analyses to avoid confounding by immune reconstitution.

The sequencing used peripheral blood mononuclear cells (PBMCs), collected at baseline. This TCR came from a human donor with classical Hodgkin lymphoma. This sequence uses TRBV6-1 and TRBJ2-1; 6 matching bases give a weak D call of TRBD2. The CDR3 region: CASSVVAESSYNEQFF. The base sequence is TGTGCCAGCAGTGTTGTAGCGGAGAGCTCCTACAATGAGCAGTTCTTC.